This record covers a single TCR beta chain. These data are taken from a study of control samples from healthy donors and cancer patients. The CDR3 consists of 16 residues. Germline lookup yields CDR1 MDHEN and CDR2 SYDVKM. V lost 5 bases and J lost 0; bases outside the gene matches: 7. Profiling relied on immunoSEQ multiplex PCR, and the TCRdb table lists in-frame clones only, not all of them. The sample has fewer than 200,000 clones, 90% seen once. The TCR comes from a woman aged 45-65 years in good health. The specimen was blood. The J gene is TRBJ2-1, the V gene TRBV28, with 7 bases matching TRBD2. CDR3 sequence reads: CASSGSGVSSYNEQFF. The CDR3 coding sequence is TGTGCCAGCAGTGGGAGCGGGGTTAGCTCCTACAATGAGCAGTTCTTC.